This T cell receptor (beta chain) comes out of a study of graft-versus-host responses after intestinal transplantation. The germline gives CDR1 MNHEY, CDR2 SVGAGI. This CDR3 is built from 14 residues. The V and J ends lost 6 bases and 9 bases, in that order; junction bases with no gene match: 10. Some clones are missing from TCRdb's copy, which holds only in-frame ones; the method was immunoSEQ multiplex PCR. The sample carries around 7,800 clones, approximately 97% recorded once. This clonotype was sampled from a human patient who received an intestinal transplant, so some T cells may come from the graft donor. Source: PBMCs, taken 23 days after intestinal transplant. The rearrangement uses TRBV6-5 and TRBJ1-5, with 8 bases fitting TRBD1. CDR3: CASRQTGGDVPQHF. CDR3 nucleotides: TGTGCCAGCAGACAAACAGGGGGTGATGTGCCCCAGCATTTT.